This T cell receptor beta chain stems from a study of PD-L1 blockade in urothelial cancer. As for the study in general: It was around 2014 that patients started atezolizumab at 1,200 mg intravenously every 3 weeks.

The method was immunoSEQ multiplex PCR; TCRdb's version includes in-frame clones alone and lacks a portion of them. The data hold about 87,000 clones, with roughly 90% observed a single time. Noted time point: pretreatment peripheral blood. Germline V CDR1 and CDR2: SGHRS, YFSETQ. Trimming left V 5 bases short and J 1 base short, with 6 bases between. CDR3 size: 12 residues. This clone has a handful of counts. What it recognizes is unknown. Overall study results and limits: Lower than median blood TCR clonality before treatment predicted better survival. Enhanced expansion of tumor-associated blood clones at 3 weeks characterized durable-benefit patients.

Sample: PBMCs, taken around atezolizumab (anti-PD-L1) treatment. The clonotype originates from a woman of 80 years or more with urothelial cancer. This chain joins TRBV5-1 and TRBJ1-1, with D possibly being TRBD1 (5 bases). CDR3: CASRQENTEAFF. In nucleotides, the CDR3 is TGCGCCAGCAGACAGGAGAACACTGAAGCTTTCTTT. The entire variable domain, with the rest obtained from reference TRBV5-1 and TRBJ1-1, is as follows: KAGVTQTPRYLIKTRGQQVTLSCSPISGHRSVSWYQQTPGQGLQFLFEYFSETQRNKGNFPGRFSGRQFSNSRSEMNVSTLELGDSALYLCASRQENTEAFFGQGTRLTVV.